This is a list of T cell receptor beta chains from one sample in a study of cytomegalovirus exposure and HLA in healthy donors. Measured with immunoSEQ multiplex PCR; TCRdb has only the in-frame clones, and not every one. The repertoire holds about 150,000 clones, 70% to 90% seen once, with around 2% in the top ten. Sequencing was done on a sample of PBMCs. The receptors were sampled from a woman aged 18-30 years in good health and CMV-seronegative. Both conserved end residues are part of each CDR3. A D gene is named only where the DNA matches it firmly. Size values are once, few and many counts, or a class for expanded clones, and some rows have none.

d_gene	abundance	j_gene	v_gene	CDR3nt	CDR3aa
TRBD1	few	TRBJ1-2	TRBV5-4	TGTGCCAGCAGGTCGGGACAGAACCATTATGGCTACACCTTC	CASRSGQNHYGYTF
.	.	TRBJ2-1	TRBV7-9	TGTGCCAGCAGCTTACAATCGGGTTACTACAATGAGCAGTTCTTC	CASSLQSGYYNEQFF
TRBD1	.	TRBJ2-7	TRBV4-3	TGCGCCAGCAGCCAGACAGGGGGCCTCTCCTACGAGCAGTACTTC	CASSQTGGLSYEQYF
TRBD1	.	TRBJ1-2	TRBV7-9	TGTGCCAGCACCAGGACAGGGGACTATGGCTACACCTTC	CASTRTGDYGYTF
.	.	TRBJ2-2	TRBV9	TGTGCCAGCAGCGTTAACAACGCGAACACCGGGGAGCTGTTTTTT	CASSVNNANTGELFF
.	once	TRBJ2-2	TRBV9	TGTGCCAGCAGCGTAGCAGCCGGGGAGCTGTTTTTT	CASSVAAGELFF
TRBD2	.	TRBJ2-1	TRBV11-3	TGTGCCAGCAGCTCCTCAGGACTAGCGGGACGCAATGAGCAGTTCTTC	CASSSSGLAGRNEQFF
TRBD1	.	TRBJ1-2	TRBV6-5	TGTGCCAGCAGAACACAGGGGGCGGTCTATGGCTACACCTTC	CASRTQGAVYGYTF
.	.	TRBJ1-1	TRBV11-2	TGTGCCAGCAGCATCTCCGGGGAGGGGGGCACTGAAGCTTTCTTT	CASSISGEGGTEAFF
TRBD1	.	TRBJ2-7	TRBV10-3	TGTGCCATCAGTGAGGAGGGGACAGGGTCCCACGAGCAGTACTTC	CAISEEGTGSHEQYF
TRBD1	.	TRBJ2-7	TRBV10-3	TGTGCCATCAGTGATGGGACAGATAACTGCGAGCAGTACTTC	CAISDGTDNCEQYF
.	.	TRBJ2-7	TRBV21-1	TGTGCCAGCAGCGGCCCCCCCGGACAGGGGGGCTACGAGCAGTACTTC	CASSGPPGQGGYEQYF
TRBD2	.	TRBJ2-1	TRBV28	TGTGCCGGCAGTTTAGCGGGGGATGAGCAGTTCTTC	CAGSLAGDEQFF
TRBD2	.	TRBJ2-5	TRBV7-9	TGTGCCAGCAGCTTGGGAGCGGGAGGTTACCTAAACAGCCAAGAGACCCAGTACTTC	CASSLGAGGYLNSQETQYF
TRBD1	.	TRBJ1-2	TRBV15	TGTGCCACCAGCAGAGATCGGGCGACAGGGGGCAGGTATGGCTACACCTTC	CATSRDRATGGRYGYTF
.	.	TRBJ2-2	TRBV5-1	TGCGCCAGCAGCTCTTATGGGGGCGCGAACACCGGGGAGCTGTTTTTT	CASSSYGGANTGELFF
.	.	TRBJ1-1	TRBV6-6	TGTGCCAGCAGTCGAGGCACTGAAGCTTTCTTT	CASSRGTEAFF
.	.	TRBJ2-5	TRBV29-1	TGCAGCGTCGACAGGTTCCAAGAGACCCAGTACTTC	CSVDRFQETQYF
.	few	TRBJ2-5	TRBV7-7	TGTGCTAGCAGCTTAGCCTGGGGGCTACAAGAGACCCAGTACTTC	CASSLAWGLQETQYF
TRBD2	.	TRBJ2-5	TRBV2	TGTGCCAGCAGACCAATACTAGCGGGGGTAGGAGAGACCCAGTACTTC	CASRPILAGVGETQYF
.	.	TRBJ1-2	TRBV30	TGTGCCTGGAGTGTATCACAGGGCTATGGCTACACCTTC	CAWSVSQGYGYTF
.	.	TRBJ2-5	TRBV23-1	TGCGCCAGCGGGGGGTCCTCGAGAGAGACCCAGTACTTC	CASGGSSRETQYF
TRBD2	.	TRBJ2-1	TRBV11-2	TGTGCCAGCAGCCCACCGGGAGGAGGCGAGCAGTTCTTC	CASSPPGGGEQFF
.	.	TRBJ1-2	TRBV6-5	TGTGCCAGCAGTTACTCAGACAATCTTAACTATGGCTACACCTTC	CASSYSDNLNYGYTF
.	.	TRBJ2-3	TRBV18	TGTGCCAGCTCACCTTCGGCAGATACGCAGTATTTT	CASSPSADTQYF
.	once	TRBJ2-7	TRBV7-9	TGTGCCAGCAGCTACGGCCGGGGGAGCGCCTACGAGCAGTACTTC	CASSYGRGSAYEQYF
.	.	TRBJ2-2	TRBV5-1	TGCGCCAGCAGCTTGGGTGGCGGATCGAACACCGGGGAGCTGTTTTTT	CASSLGGGSNTGELFF
TRBD2	.	TRBJ2-5	TRBV7-2	TGTGCCAGCAGCTTTACGGGACTAGCGCCGCAACAGTACTTC	CASSFTGLAPQQYF
.	.	TRBJ2-5	TRBV11-2	TGTGCCAGCAGCTCAGGGGAGACCCAGTACTTC	CASSSGETQYF
.	few	TRBJ1-1	TRBV7-9	TGTGCCAGCAAGGGGCCCTTGAACACTGAAGCTTTCTTT	CASKGPLNTEAFF
.	.	TRBJ1-2	TRBV19	TGTGCCAGTAGTCCTAGGGGGACGCACTATGGCTACACCTTC	CASSPRGTHYGYTF
.	.	TRBJ1-5	TRBV2	TGTGCCACCCGACAGCCCAATCAGCCCCAGCATTTT	CATRQPNQPQHF
TRBD1	.	TRBJ1-2	TRBV28	TGTGCCAGCAGGGCCAGGGGGTATAGTGGCTACACCTTC	CASRARGYSGYTF
.	.	TRBJ1-4	TRBV6-6	TGTGCCAGCAGTACGCTCGACTTGGGAAAACTGTTTTTT	CASSTLDLGKLFF
.	.	TRBJ2-5	TRBV10-3	TGTGCCATCAGTGGTAACAGGGAAGAGACCCAGTACTTC	CAISGNREETQYF
TRBD2	.	TRBJ2-1	TRBV9	TGTGCCAGCAGCGTAGGACCAGGACTAGCGGGAGGTGGCGTTGAGCAGTTCTTC	CASSVGPGLAGGGVEQFF